This T cell receptor beta chain was sequenced during a study of identical twins. TCRdb processed the 5' RACE reads anew with MiXCR; each CDR3 protein has one entry. The sample contains about 720,000 distinct CDR3 sequences, 15% to 20% of which appear only once. This clonotype was seen only a few times. Germline-derived CDR1 and CDR2 are ENHRY and SYGVKD. The CDR3 sequence is 14 residues long. V gave up 7 bases and J gave up 2 bases; unmatched junction bases: 6. These data were likewise used in another study, on T cells expressing NK-cell markers. According to that study: HCMV specificity was not established for the expanded NKG2C+ T cell clones.

The receptor's source is a woman in her late teens or twenties in good health. The source material was PBMCs. The chain combines TRBV10-3 with TRBJ1-1; 8 nucleotides align to TRBD1. Here the CDR3 DNA reads TGTGCCATCACAACAGGGGGGATTAACACTGAAGCTTTCTTT. Its protein product is CAITTGGINTEAFF.